This T cell receptor beta chain appears in the sequencing data of a study of blood T cells in healthy people across ages. This clonotype was counted only a few times. A second PCR of 7 to 11 cycles used a sample-barcoded 5' primer and a J-beta primer mix. TCRdb re-derived calls from the 5' RACE reads in MiXCR, one entry per CDR3 protein. The table has hundreds of thousands of distinct CDR3 sequences, around 21% seen once; the top ten hold more than 3%. This clonotype originated in a man between 65 and 80 years old in good health. Input material: blood.

The CDR3 spells CASSLGTGTGGNQPQHF. The DNA for the CDR3 is TGTGCCAGCAGCTTAGGTACCGGGACAGGGGGCAATCAGCCCCAGCATTTT. The chain couples TRBV11-2 to TRBJ1-5; 10 positions match TRBD1. Germline loops: CDR1 SGHAT, CDR2 FQNNGV. V shed 1 base, J shed 2 bases, and the junction held 5 bases outside the gene matches. The CDR3 runs to 17 residues.